This TCR beta chain was sequenced in a study of Graves' ophthalmopathy and Graves' hyperthyroidism. Amplified TCR beta CDR3 regions were obtained using RNA transcripts as template. The workflow started with a first-round RT-PCR run with HTBI primers and then moved on to a second-round multiplex PCR. TCRdb reanalysed the multiplex PCR reads using MiXCR and keeps one entry per CDR3 protein. The repertoire includes 300,000 to 350,000 distinct CDR3 sequences, roughly a sixth of them detected once, and roughly an eighth sits in the top ten. This clonotype has a handful of counts. The ends were cut back, 7 bases at V and 4 bases at J, with 13 bases in the middle. This CDR3 has 13 residues.

The rearrangement links TRBV12-3 or TRBV12-4 to TRBJ1-2; weak D call: TRBD1 (6 bases). Sequencing input: peripheral blood. This receptor was taken from an adult man with Graves' ophthalmopathy. As DNA, the CDR3 is TGTGCCAGCACGAGGGGGAACGTCTATGGCTACACCTTC. Translating it yields CASTRGNVYGYTF.